This T cell receptor beta chain was identified in a study of CD8 T cells in Susac syndrome. Reverse transcription of about 0.5 to 1 ug RNA used random hexamers. TCRdb re-derived calls from the immunoSEQ multiplex PCR reads in MiXCR, one entry per CDR3 protein. The sample records hundreds of thousands of distinct CDR3 sequences, 89% being singletons. The CDR3 contains 15 residues. The receptor's source is a human donor with multiple sclerosis. The sequenced sample consisted of CD8+ T cells from PBMCs. V is TRBV21-1 and J is TRBJ2-5; the tabulated D call, TRBD2, remains unverified against the DNA. TRBV21-1 is a recognized pseudogene. The DNA of the CDR3 is TGTGCCAGCAGCAGATATAGGACTCACCAAGAGACCCAGTACTTC. This gives the protein CASSRYRTHQETQYF.